Each of the 10 T cell receptor beta chains below was sequenced from the same sample in a study of cytomegalovirus exposure and HLA in healthy donors. PCR involved 60 Vbeta and 13 Jbeta primers. Method: immunoSEQ multiplex PCR; TCRdb's copy keeps in-frame clones and lacks some. The sample has 35,000 to 45,000 clones, approximately 52% seen once. Sample: PBMCs. Every receptor here comes from a human donor in good health.

This clone was seen more than once but under ten times. The DNA of the CDR3 is TGTGCCAGCCTGTACTACGGGGGTCAGCCCCAGCATTTT. This codes for CASLYYGGQPQHF. The rearrangement joins TRBV2 to TRBJ1-5; D is perhaps TRBD1 (5 bases). The CDR3 extends over 13 amino acids. Germline V lookup: CDR1 SNHLY, CDR2 FYNNEI. The V gene lost 8 bases and the J gene lost 6 bases, with 14 bases spanning the gap.

The rearrangement links TRBV10-3 to TRBJ1-2, with D possibly matching TRBD1 (6 bases). Trimming removed 4 bases at V and 8 bases at J, with 20 bases between. The CDR3 length is 15 residues. Germline CDR1 and CDR2: ENHRY and SYGVKD. For the CDR3, the DNA is TGTGCCATCAGTGTGGATGGCGGGGGGCGCGGAGGCTACACCTTC. It translates to CAISVDGGGRGGYTF.

The chain carries TRBV30 and TRBJ1-4; D gene ambiguous. There are 14 residues in the CDR3. Germline-derived CDR1 and CDR2 are GTSNPN and SVGIG (reference sequence). V was shortened by 0 bases and J by 8 bases, with 13 bases between the two germline ends. Here the CDR3 DNA reads TGTGCCTGGAGTGTACGAGCGGTGCGGGAAAAACTGTTTTTT. It translates to CAWSVRAVREKLFF.

The rearrangement uses TRBV9 and TRBJ1-3, with a tentative D call TRBD1 (6 bases). Trimming removed 1 base at V and 0 bases at J, with 8 bases between. The V gene's germline CDR1 is SGDLS and CDR2 YYNGEE. The CDR3 runs 15 residues. The CDR3 nucleotides read TGTGCCAGCAGCGTACGGACAGCCTCTGGAAACACCATATATTTT. It specifies CASSVRTASGNTIYF.

The J gene is TRBJ2-1, the V gene TRBV7-9; D is unclear. The CDR3 loop spans 14 amino acids. Germline loops: CDR1 SEHNR, CDR2 FQNEAQ (reference sequence). Deletions cut 4 bases from V and 4 bases from J, with 11 bases between. For the CDR3, the DNA is TGTGCCAGCAGCTCCACACCCCTGTACAATGAGCAGTTCTTC. The encoded protein is CASSSTPLYNEQFF.

This chain links TRBV9 with TRBJ1-1; D is possibly TRBD1 (6 bases). The CDR3 contains 16 residues. The germline gives CDR1 SGDLS, CDR2 YYNGEE. The V end lost 3 bases, the J end lost 7 bases, and 22 bases lay between the germline ends. The CDR3 DNA reads as TGTGCCAGCAGCGCGTCCCCTTCGACAGGATTGGGTGAAGCTTTCTTT. Translating gives CASSASPSTGLGEAFF.

This clone was observed a handful of times. V and J are TRBV7-9 and TRBJ2-7; 9 nucleotides match TRBD1. Germline V lookup: CDR1 SEHNR, CDR2 FQNEAQ (reference sequence). V lost 2 bases, J lost 6 bases, and 8 bases stayed unmatched. The CDR3 extends over 15 amino acids. CDR3 DNA: TGTGCCAGCAGCTTACAGGGACAGGGTTCGTCCGAGCAGTACTTC. Its protein is CASSLQGQGSSEQYF.

The chain couples TRBV5-1 to TRBJ1-2; perhaps TRBD1 as D (6 bases). This CDR3 is 14 amino acids long. V dropped 5 bases and J dropped 4 bases, with 15 bases sitting between them. In germline, CDR1 is SGHRS, CDR2 YFSETQ. CDR3: CASRAGTFPYGYTF. Here the CDR3 DNA reads TGCGCCAGCAGGGCCGGGACATTTCCCTATGGCTACACCTTC.

The chain joins TRBV7-2 to TRBJ1-3, with TRBD1 identical over 7 bases. Looked up from germline, CDR1 is SGHTA and CDR2 is FQGNSA. Losses at the gene ends were 2 bases for V and 4 bases for J; bases not matched to a gene: 11. The CDR3 is made up of 17 amino acids. The CDR3 loop is CASSLSPRQGFGNTIYF. CDR3 nucleotide sequence: TGTGCCAGCAGCTTATCACCGAGACAGGGTTTCGGAAACACCATATATTTT.

This clone was counted between two and nine times. J is TRBJ2-7 and V is TRBV18; 9 nucleotides align to TRBD2. This CDR3 is 18 amino acids long. Losses at the gene ends were 1 base for V and 0 bases for J; bases not matched to a gene: 10. Germline CDR1 KGHSH, CDR2 LQKENI. CDR3 sequence reads: CASSPLAGAPESSYEQYF. The CDR3 DNA sequence: TGTGCCAGCTCACCACTAGCGGGGGCCCCCGAAAGCTCCTACGAGCAGTACTTC.